The sample holds one count of the clone carrying this TCR beta chain. The antigen remains undetermined. The protocol was immunoSEQ multiplex PCR, while the TCRdb copy is restricted to in-frame clones and leaves out a portion. The repertoire holds about 90,000 clones, 85% to 90% seen once, with around 10% in the top ten. The sample belongs to a study of T cell responses to AZD1222 COVID-19 vaccine. Findings and caveats of the study: Repertoires were sampled only after the peak T cell response. Clonal diversity was possibly underestimated, and the donors were mostly white British, with more females. Baseline antibody screening turned up just six or seven seropositive AZD1222 recipients.

This clonotype was obtained from an adult who received the AZD1222 COVID-19 vaccine. This material consisted of peripheral blood, taken 28 days after the second AZD1222 dose.

The CDR3 nucleotides are TGTGCCAGCAGCATAGATCACAGGTCGCCCCAGCATTTT. Translated: CASSIDHRSPQHF. The genes are TRBV7-2 and TRBJ1-5; the D gene is possibly TRBD1 (5 bases). Trimming took off 5 bases at V and 9 bases at J, with 14 bases between the two ends. The CDR3 has 13 amino acids. Germline-derived CDR1 and CDR2 are SGHTA and FQGNSA.